This T cell receptor (beta chain) derives from a study of blood T cell repertoires in COVID-19. The assay was immunoSEQ multiplex PCR, and TCRdb's table has in-frame clones only and misses some. The sample lists around 140,000 clones; approximately 84% were seen once. J gave up 3 bases and V 3 bases, and 6 bases lay outside the gene matches. Germline CDR1 is MGHDK and CDR2 is SYGVNS. CDR3 length: 16 amino acids. Sequencing input: peripheral blood. The chain links TRBV25-1 to TRBJ1-4; 8 nucleotides align to TRBD1. The TCR originated in a woman aged 80 or older with acute or convalescent COVID-19. This CDR3 is CASSDWGQAPNEKLFF. In DNA, the CDR3 is TGTGCCAGCAGTGACTGGGGACAGGCTCCTAATGAAAAACTGTTTTTT.